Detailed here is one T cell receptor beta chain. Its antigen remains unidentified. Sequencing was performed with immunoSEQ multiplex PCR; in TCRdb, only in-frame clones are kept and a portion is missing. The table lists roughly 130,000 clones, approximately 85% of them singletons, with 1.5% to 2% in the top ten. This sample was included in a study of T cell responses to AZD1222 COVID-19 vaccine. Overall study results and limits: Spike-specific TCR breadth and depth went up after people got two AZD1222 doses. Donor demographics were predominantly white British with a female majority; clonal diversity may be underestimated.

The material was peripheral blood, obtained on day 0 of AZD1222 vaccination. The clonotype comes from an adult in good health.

CDR3 loop: CASSPQGIGELFF. DNA for the CDR3: TGTGCCAGCAGCCCCCAAGGGATCGGGGAGCTGTTTTTT. This chain joins TRBV9 and TRBJ2-2, with D unclear. The CDR3 runs to 13 residues. V lost 4 bases and J 7 bases, leaving 11 bases between the germline ends. Looked up from germline, CDR1 is SGDLS and CDR2 is YYNGEE.